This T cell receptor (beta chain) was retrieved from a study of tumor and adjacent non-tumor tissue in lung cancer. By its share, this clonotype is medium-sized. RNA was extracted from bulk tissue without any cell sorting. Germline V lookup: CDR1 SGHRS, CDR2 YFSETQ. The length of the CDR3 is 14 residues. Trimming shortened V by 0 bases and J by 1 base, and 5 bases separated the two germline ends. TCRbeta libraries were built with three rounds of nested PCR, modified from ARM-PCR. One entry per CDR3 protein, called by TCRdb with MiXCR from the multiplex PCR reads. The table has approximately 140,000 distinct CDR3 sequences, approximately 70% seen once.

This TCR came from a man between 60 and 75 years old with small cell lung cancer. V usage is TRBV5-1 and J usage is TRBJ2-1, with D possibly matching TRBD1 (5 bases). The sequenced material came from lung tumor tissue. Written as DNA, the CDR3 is TGCGCCAGCAGCTTGGCAGGGTCCTACAATGAGCAGTTCTTC. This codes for CASSLAGSYNEQFF.